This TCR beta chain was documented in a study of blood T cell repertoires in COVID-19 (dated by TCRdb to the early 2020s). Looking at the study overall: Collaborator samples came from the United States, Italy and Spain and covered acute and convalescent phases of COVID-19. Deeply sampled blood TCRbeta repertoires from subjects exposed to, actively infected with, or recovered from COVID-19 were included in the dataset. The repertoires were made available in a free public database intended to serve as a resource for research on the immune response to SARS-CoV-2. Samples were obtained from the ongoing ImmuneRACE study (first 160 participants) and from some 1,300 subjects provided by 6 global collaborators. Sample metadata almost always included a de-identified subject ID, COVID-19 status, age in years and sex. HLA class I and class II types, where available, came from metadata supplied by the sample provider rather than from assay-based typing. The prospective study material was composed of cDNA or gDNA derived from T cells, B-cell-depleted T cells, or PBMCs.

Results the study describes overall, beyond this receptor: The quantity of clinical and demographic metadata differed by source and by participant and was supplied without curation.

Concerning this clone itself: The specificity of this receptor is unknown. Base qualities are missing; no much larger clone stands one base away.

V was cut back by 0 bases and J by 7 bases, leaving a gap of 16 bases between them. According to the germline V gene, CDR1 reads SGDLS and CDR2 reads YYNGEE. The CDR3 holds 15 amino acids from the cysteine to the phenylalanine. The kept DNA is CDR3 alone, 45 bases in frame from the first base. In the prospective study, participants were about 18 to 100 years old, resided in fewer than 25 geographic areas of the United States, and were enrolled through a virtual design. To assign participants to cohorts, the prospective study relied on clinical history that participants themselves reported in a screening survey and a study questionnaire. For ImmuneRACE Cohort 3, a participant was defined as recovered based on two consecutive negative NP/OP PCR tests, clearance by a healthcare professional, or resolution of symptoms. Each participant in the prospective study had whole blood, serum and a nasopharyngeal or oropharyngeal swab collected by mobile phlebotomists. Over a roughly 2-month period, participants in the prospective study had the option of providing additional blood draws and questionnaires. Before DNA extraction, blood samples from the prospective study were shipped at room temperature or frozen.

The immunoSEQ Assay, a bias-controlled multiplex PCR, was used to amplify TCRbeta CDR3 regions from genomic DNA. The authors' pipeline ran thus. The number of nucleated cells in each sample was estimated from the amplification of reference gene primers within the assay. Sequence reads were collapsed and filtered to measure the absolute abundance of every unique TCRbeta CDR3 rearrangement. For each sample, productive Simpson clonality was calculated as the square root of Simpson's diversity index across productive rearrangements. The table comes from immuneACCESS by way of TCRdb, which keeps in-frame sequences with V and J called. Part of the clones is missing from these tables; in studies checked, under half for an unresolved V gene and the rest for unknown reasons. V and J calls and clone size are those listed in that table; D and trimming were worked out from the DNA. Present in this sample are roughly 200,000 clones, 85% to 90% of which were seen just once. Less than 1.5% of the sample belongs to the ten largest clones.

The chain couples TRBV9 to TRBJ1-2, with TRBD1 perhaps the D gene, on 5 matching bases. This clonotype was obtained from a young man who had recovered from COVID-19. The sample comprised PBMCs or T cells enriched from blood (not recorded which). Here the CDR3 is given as CASSVADSRRRGYTF. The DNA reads TGTGCCAGCAGCGTAGCTGACAGCCGCCGTCGTGGCTACACCTTC.